These T cell receptor beta chains were read from a single sample in a study of PD-1 blockade in classical Hodgkin lymphoma. Profiling relied on immunoSEQ multiplex PCR, and the TCRdb table lists in-frame clones only, not all of them. There are about 98,000 clones in the sample; approximately 92% occur only once, and roughly 2.8% lies in the top ten. Specimen: peripheral blood mononuclear cells (PBMCs), collected at baseline. These receptors were collected from a human donor with classical Hodgkin lymphoma. The CDR3 runs from the conserved cysteine through the conserved F or W. Fields, in order: V gene, D gene, clone size, J gene, CDR3 protein, CDR3 DNA. A D gene is named only where the DNA matches it firmly. Rows may omit the clone size; those that give it use once, few, many or a size class.

>TRBV29-1|TRBD1|few|TRBJ1-1
CSVQQGGTEAFF
TGCAGCGTCCAACAGGGGGGCACTGAAGCTTTCTTT
>TRBV28|.|.|TRBJ2-7
CASRRTPGRAYEQYF
TGTGCCAGCAGACGTACCCCGGGGCGAGCTTACGAGCAGTACTTC
>TRBV5-1|.|once|TRBJ2-1
CASSSQGNEQFF
TGCGCCAGCAGCTCCCAGGGCAATGAGCAGTTCTTC
>TRBV6-1|.|.|TRBJ1-4
CASSEGYGVGKLFF
TGTGCCAGCAGCGAGGGATATGGGGTAGGGAAACTGTTTTTT
>TRBV28|TRBD1|.|TRBJ1-2
CASSPLGQPYGYTF
TGTGCCAGCAGTCCACTGGGACAGCCCTATGGCTACACCTTC
>TRBV19|TRBD2|.|TRBJ2-1
CASSIRISGAYNEQFF
TGTGCCAGTAGTATCAGGATTAGCGGGGCCTACAATGAGCAGTTCTTC
>TRBV27|TRBD1|.|TRBJ1-6
CASSQTGISSPLHF
TGTGCCAGCAGTCAGACAGGGATAAGTTCACCCCTCCACTTT
>TRBV30|TRBD2|.|TRBJ2-7
CAWSVLPSGSSYEQYF
TGTGCCTGGAGTGTTCTGCCTAGCGGGAGCTCCTACGAGCAGTACTTC
>TRBV7-9|TRBD1|.|TRBJ1-1
CASSPRTGNTEAFF
TGTGCCAGCAGCCCTCGGACAGGGAACACTGAAGCTTTCTTT
>TRBV7-9|TRBD2|.|TRBJ2-1
CASSLLRESIYNEQFF
TGTGCCAGCAGCTTATTGCGGGAGTCCATCTACAATGAGCAGTTCTTC
>TRBV5-1|.|.|TRBJ2-5
CASSFLGAETQYF
TGCGCCAGCAGCTTTTTGGGGGCAGAGACCCAGTACTTC
>TRBV29-1|TRBD1|.|TRBJ2-2
CSVGPDRANTGELFF
TGCAGCGTTGGCCCGGACAGGGCGAACACCGGGGAGCTGTTTTTT
>TRBV2|TRBD1|.|TRBJ1-5
CASTPGTGRNQPQHF
TGTGCCAGCACCCCCGGGACAGGGAGAAATCAGCCCCAGCATTTT
>TRBV5-1|TRBD2|.|TRBJ2-7
CASSAGGGSPGLAGGPYEQYF
TGCGCCAGCAGCGCCGGGGGAGGCAGTCCGGGACTAGCGGGAGGACCCTACGAGCAGTACTTC
>TRBV9|TRBD2|.|TRBJ2-1
CASAPGGGNEQFF
TGTGCCAGCGCGCCGGGAGGTGGAAATGAGCAGTTCTTC
>TRBV19|TRBD1|.|TRBJ1-2
CASRNRGANYGYTF
TGTGCCAGTAGAAACAGGGGAGCCAACTATGGCTACACCTTC
>TRBV9|.|.|TRBJ2-2
CASRSDKNTGELFF
TGTGCCAGCAGATCGGACAAGAACACCGGGGAGCTGTTTTTT
>TRBV19|.|.|TRBJ1-1
CASSKGIGGNTEAFF
TGTGCCAGTTCTAAGGGGATTGGCGGGAACACTGAAGCTTTCTTT
>TRBV9|TRBD2|.|TRBJ2-3
CASSFRGLAVTDTQYF
TGTGCCAGCAGCTTCCGCGGACTAGCGGTCACAGATACGCAGTATTTT
>TRBV2|.|once|TRBJ2-5
CASSDDSEETQYF
TGTGCCAGCAGTGACGATAGTGAAGAGACCCAGTACTTC
>TRBV7-9|.|.|TRBJ2-1
CASRPLGLEQFF
TGTGCCAGCAGACCGCTAGGACTTGAGCAGTTCTTC
>TRBV28|.|.|TRBJ2-7
CASSPTVSYEQYF
TGTGCCAGCAGCCCGACAGTTTCCTACGAGCAGTACTTC
>TRBV5-1|.|.|TRBJ2-1
CASSFGLAKTYNEQFF
TGCGCCAGCAGCTTTGGGCTAGCGAAAACCTACAATGAGCAGTTCTTC
>TRBV28|.|once|TRBJ1-2
CASSQDSYYGYTF
TGTGCCAGCAGCCAGGACAGCTACTATGGCTACACCTTC
>TRBV5-1|.|.|TRBJ2-1
CASSGGVVPSYNEQFF
TGCGCCAGCAGCGGAGGGGTAGTACCCTCCTACAATGAGCAGTTCTTC
>TRBV4-1|.|few|TRBJ2-3
CASSPSRGGDTQYF
TGCGCCAGCAGCCCTAGCAGGGGCGGAGATACGCAGTATTTT
>TRBV5-4|.|.|TRBJ2-1
CASGSQNEQFF
TGTGCCAGCGGCAGCCAGAATGAGCAGTTCTTC
>TRBV15|TRBD1|.|TRBJ2-7
CATSRGQGIGYEQYF
TGTGCCACCAGCAGAGGACAGGGTATTGGTTACGAGCAGTACTTC
>TRBV27|.|.|TRBJ2-7
CASSLSRGPYEQYF
TGTGCCAGCAGTTTATCGCGGGGTCCCTACGAGCAGTACTTC
>TRBV29-1|.|.|TRBJ2-1
CSYGGGLNEQFF
TGCAGCTATGGGGGAGGTTTGAATGAGCAGTTCTTC
>TRBV5-1|TRBD1|.|TRBJ1-1
CASSLADRDTEAFF
TGCGCCAGCAGCTTGGCGGACAGGGACACTGAAGCTTTCTTT
>TRBV30|.|few|TRBJ1-1
CAWRIGTGREAFF
TGTGCCTGGAGAATAGGGACCGGACGTGAAGCTTTCTTT
>TRBV6-5|TRBD1|.|TRBJ2-5
CASRLTGGLETQYF
TGTGCCAGCAGACTAACAGGGGGTCTGGAGACCCAGTACTTC
>TRBV7-6|TRBD2|.|TRBJ2-7
CASSLGGLAGVYEQYF
TGTGCCAGCAGCTTAGGCGGGCTAGCGGGAGTGTACGAGCAGTACTTC
>TRBV18|TRBD2|.|TRBJ2-7
CASSGLAGPYEQYF
TGTGCCAGCTCAGGACTAGCGGGACCTTACGAGCAGTACTTC
>TRBV30|.|.|TRBJ2-5
CAWSGAGQETQYF
TGTGCCTGGAGCGGGGCCGGACAGGAGACCCAGTACTTC
>TRBV30|.|few|TRBJ1-1
CAWTAGSTNTEAFF
TGTGCCTGGACAGCAGGATCAACGAACACTGAAGCTTTCTTT
>TRBV10-1|TRBD1|.|TRBJ1-2
CASSDRGRPPYGYTF
TGCGCCAGCAGTGACAGGGGGCGGCCCCCCTATGGCTACACCTTC
>TRBV19|.|.|TRBJ1-1
CASSIDRGEAFF
TGTGCCAGTAGTATAGATCGGGGTGAAGCTTTCTTT
>TRBV6-1|.|.|TRBJ2-7
CASSKDSFPRYEQYF
TGTGCCAGCAGTAAGGACAGCTTCCCTAGGTACGAGCAGTACTTC
>TRBV27|TRBD2|.|TRBJ2-2
CASRPRLAGRGNTGELFF
TGTGCCAGCAGGCCGAGACTAGCGGGAAGGGGAAACACCGGGGAGCTGTTTTTT
>TRBV5-1|.|.|TRBJ2-1
CASSLEARSGNEQFF
TGCGCCAGCAGCTTGGAGGCTAGATCGGGCAATGAGCAGTTCTTC
>TRBV5-1|TRBD2|.|TRBJ2-2
CASSLAGVGTGELFF
TGCGCCAGCAGCTTAGCGGGAGTTGGCACCGGGGAGCTGTTTTTT
>TRBV10-3|.|.|TRBJ1-3
CAISDRRTGTSGNTIYF
TGTGCCATCAGTGACCGGAGGACCGGCACCTCTGGAAACACCATATATTTT
>TRBV29-1|TRBD2|.|TRBJ2-7
CSAAGDGYEQYF
TGCAGCGCTGCGGGGGACGGCTACGAGCAGTACTTC